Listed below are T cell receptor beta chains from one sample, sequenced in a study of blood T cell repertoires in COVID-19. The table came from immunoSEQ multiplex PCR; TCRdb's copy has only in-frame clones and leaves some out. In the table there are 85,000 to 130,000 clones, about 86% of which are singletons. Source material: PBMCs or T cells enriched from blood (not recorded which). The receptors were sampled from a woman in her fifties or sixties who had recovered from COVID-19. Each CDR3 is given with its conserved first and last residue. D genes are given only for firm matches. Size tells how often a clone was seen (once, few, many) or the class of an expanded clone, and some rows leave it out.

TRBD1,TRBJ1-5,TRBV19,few,CASSSTGTGYQPQHF,TGTGCCAGTAGTTCAACCGGGACAGGATATCAGCCCCAGCATTTT
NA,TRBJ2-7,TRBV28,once,CASSPDRFYEQYF,TGTGCCAGCAGTCCCGACAGATTTTACGAGCAGTACTTC
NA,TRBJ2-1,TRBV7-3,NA,CASSLRGFGNEQFF,TGTGCCAGCAGCTTACGGGGTTTTGGCAATGAGCAGTTCTTC
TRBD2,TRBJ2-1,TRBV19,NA,CASSTQSTSGPYNEQFF,TGTGCCAGTAGTACGCAATCGACTAGCGGTCCTTACAATGAGCAGTTCTTC
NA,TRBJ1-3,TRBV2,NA,CASSNRQGNTIYF,TGTGCCAGCAGTAACCGACAGGGAAACACCATATATTTT
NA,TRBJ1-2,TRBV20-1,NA,CSVPYGYTF,TGCAGTGTCCCATATGGCTACACCTTC
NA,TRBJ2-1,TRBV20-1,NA,CSASPLAASSYNEQFF,TGCAGTGCTAGTCCGCTGGCGGCGAGCTCCTACAATGAGCAGTTCTTC
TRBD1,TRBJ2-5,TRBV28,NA,CASSLRQGRQETQYF,TGTGCCAGCAGTTTGAGACAGGGGCGGCAGGAGACCCAGTACTTC
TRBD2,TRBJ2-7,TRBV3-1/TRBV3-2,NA,CASRHGLAGIYEQYF,TGTGCCAGCAGACACGGACTAGCGGGAATATACGAGCAGTACTTC
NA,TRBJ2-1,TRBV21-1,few,CASSKAGTVGSHNEQFF,TGTGCCAGCAGCAAAGCCGGTACAGTTGGCAGCCACAATGAGCAGTTCTTC
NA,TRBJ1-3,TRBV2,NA,CASRLTDSPFSGNTIYF,TGTGCCAGCAGACTAACGGACAGTCCCTTCTCTGGAAACACCATATATTTT
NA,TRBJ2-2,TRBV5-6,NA,CASTLGGGSYLNTGELFF,TGTGCCAGCACCCTTGGTGGGGGCAGCTACTTGAACACCGGGGAGCTGTTTTTT
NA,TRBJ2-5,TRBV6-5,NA,CATTGSKLKTQYF,TGTGCCACCACAGGGTCGAAACTGAAGACCCAGTACTTC
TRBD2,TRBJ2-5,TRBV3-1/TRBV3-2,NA,CASSPLGSGREQETQYF,TGTGCCAGCAGCCCGCTGGGGAGCGGGAGGGAACAAGAGACCCAGTACTTC
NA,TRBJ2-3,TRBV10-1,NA,CASSESRADTQYF,TGCGCCAGCAGTGAGTCGAGGGCAGATACGCAGTATTTT
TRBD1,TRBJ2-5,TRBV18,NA,CASSPLDRAETQYF,TGTGCCAGCTCACCCTTGGACAGGGCTGAGACCCAGTACTTC
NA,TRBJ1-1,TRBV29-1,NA,CSVKTGYTEAFF,TGCAGCGTAAAGACAGGTTACACTGAAGCTTTCTTT
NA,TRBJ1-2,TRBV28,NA,CASSFEGNYGYTF,TGTGCCAGCAGTTTCGAGGGAAACTATGGCTACACCTTC
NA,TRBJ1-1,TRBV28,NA,CASSFRGGTEAFF,TGTGCCAGCAGTTTCAGGGGCGGCACTGAAGCTTTCTTT
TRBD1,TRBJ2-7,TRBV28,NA,CASSGIQGQAYEQYF,TGTGCCAGCAGTGGGATCCAAGGACAGGCCTACGAGCAGTACTTC
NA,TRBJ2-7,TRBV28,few,CASSFPLGRIYEQYF,TGTGCCAGCAGTTTCCCCCTGGGCAGAATATACGAGCAGTACTTC
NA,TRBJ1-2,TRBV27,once,CASRTPEDYGSGYTF,TGTGCCAGCAGGACCCCGGAGGACTATGGCTCGGGCTACACCTTC
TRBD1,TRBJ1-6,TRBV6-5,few,CASTDRVGSPLHF,TGTGCCAGCACGGACAGGGTGGGTTCACCCCTCCACTTT
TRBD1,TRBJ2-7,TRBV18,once,CASSSYSGQDPYEQYF,TGTGCCAGCTCATCGTATTCGGGACAGGACCCCTACGAGCAGTACTTC
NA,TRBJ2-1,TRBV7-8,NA,CASSFRRGNNEQFF,TGTGCCAGCAGCTTCCGGCGGGGCAACAATGAGCAGTTCTTC
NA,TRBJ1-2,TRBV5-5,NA,CASHPAGANYGYTF,TGTGCCAGCCATCCGGCTGGAGCTAACTATGGCTACACCTTC
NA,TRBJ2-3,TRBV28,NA,CASAERADHTDTQYF,TGTGCCAGCGCAGAGCGGGCCGACCACACAGATACGCAGTATTTT
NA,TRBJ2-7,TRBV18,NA,CASSRDTYEQYF,TGTGCCAGCTCACGGGACACCTACGAGCAGTACTTC
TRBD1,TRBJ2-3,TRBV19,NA,CATNPGQNTDTQYF,TGTGCCACTAACCCGGGACAGAACACAGATACGCAGTATTTT
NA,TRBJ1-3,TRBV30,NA,CAWSVAKSGNTIYF,TGTGCCTGGTCGGTTGCAAAATCTGGAAACACCATATATTTT
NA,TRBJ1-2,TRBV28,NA,CASTVQGHNYGYTF,TGTGCCAGCACCGTCCAAGGACACAACTATGGCTACACCTTC
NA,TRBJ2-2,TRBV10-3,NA,CAISPRDSNTGELFF,TGTGCCATCAGCCCCCGGGACTCCAACACCGGGGAGCTGTTTTTT
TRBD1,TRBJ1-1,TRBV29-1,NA,CSAPGQLNTEAFF,TGCAGCGCTCCGGGACAGTTAAACACTGAAGCTTTCTTT
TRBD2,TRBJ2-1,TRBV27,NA,CASSSGLAGGYEQFF,TGTGCCAGCAGTTCCGGACTAGCGGGAGGGTATGAGCAGTTCTTC
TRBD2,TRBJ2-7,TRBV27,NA,CASKSWTSGGGEQYF,TGTGCCAGTAAATCCTGGACTAGCGGGGGAGGCGAGCAGTACTTC
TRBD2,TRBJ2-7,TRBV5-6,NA,CASSSGAGAPPGYEQYF,TGTGCCAGCAGCTCCGGCGCGGGAGCACCTCCGGGCTACGAGCAGTACTTC
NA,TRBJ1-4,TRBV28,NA,CASREGRGNEKLFF,TGTGCCAGCAGGGAAGGCAGGGGTAATGAAAAACTGTTTTTT
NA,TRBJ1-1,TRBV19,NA,CASSMRRELNTEAFF,TGTGCCAGTAGTATGAGGAGGGAATTGAACACTGAAGCTTTCTTT
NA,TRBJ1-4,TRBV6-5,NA,CASSYSGLGEKLFF,TGTGCCAGCAGTTACAGCGGGCTCGGGGAAAAACTGTTTTTT
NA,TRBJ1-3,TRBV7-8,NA,CASSPWTDRTSGNTIYF,TGTGCCAGCAGCCCCTGGACAGATCGGACCTCTGGAAACACCATATATTTT